Each of the 23 T cell receptor beta chains below was sequenced from the same sample in a study of T cell repertoires in cytomegalovirus infection. TCRdb itself ran the reads through MiXCR, one entry per CDR3 protein. The repertoire consists of some 600,000 distinct CDR3 sequences, with roughly 24% occurring once and the leading ten covering less than 9.5%. The sequenced sample was CD8+ T cells from PBMCs. The receptor set was obtained from a human donor in good health (CMV status not recorded). Some clones in this sample may be carry-over from other donors' samples.

The chain couples TRBV20-1 to TRBJ2-6; no reliable D call. Germline V gives CDR1 DFQATT, CDR2 SNEGSKA (reference sequence). The CDR3 length is 13 residues. V shed 5 bases and J shed 3 bases, with 8 bases lying between them. The CDR3 region is CSASDNGANVLTF. The CDR3 region has the DNA TGCAGTGCTTCGGATAATGGGGCCAACGTCCTGACTTTC.

The chain carries TRBV20-1 and TRBJ2-7; possible D gene TRBD1, 5 bases. The CDR3 runs 15 residues. CDR1 is DFQATT and CDR2 is SNEGSKA in the germline V gene (reference sequence). V gave up 3 bases and J gave up 4 bases, with 19 bases separating them. The CDR3 here is CSASSGAKLRYEQYV. Here the CDR3 DNA reads TGCAGTGCTAGCAGTGGGGCTAAACTGAGGTACGAGCAGTACGTC.

There are many counts of this clonotype. J is TRBJ2-3 and V is TRBV7-8, with 12 bases identical to TRBD2. The V gene's germline CDR1 is SGHVS and CDR2 FQNEAQ. This CDR3 has 16 residues. The trim removed 6 bases at V and 4 bases at J, leaving 8 bases unmatched. The CDR3 spells CASSRTSGKGPDTQYF. CDR3 coding DNA: TGTGCCAGCAGTCGGACTAGCGGGAAGGGCCCAGATACGCAGTATTTT.

On this clonotype itself: The junction differs from germline at one of its ends, possibly a read error. The chain is built from TRBV6-5 and TRBJ2-5; TRBD2 might be the D (6 bases). The CDR3 consists of 17 residues. The germline gives CDR1 MNHEY, CDR2 SVGAGI. CDR3 protein: CACSYRRVRDAQETQYF. The DNA for the CDR3 is TGTGCCTGCAGTTACAGGAGGGTCCGGGACGCTCAAGAGACCCAGTACTTC.

This clonotype has just a few counts. The chain links TRBV27 to TRBJ2-3; TRBD2 agrees at 9 bases. This CDR3 is 14 amino acids long. Trimming took 2 bases from V and 4 from J; bases not matched to a gene: 1. The germline V gene encodes CDR1 MNHEY and CDR2 SMNVEV (reference sequence). CDR3 DNA sequence: TGTGCCAGCAGTTTACAGCGGGGGGCAGATACGCAGTATTTT. It is translated as CASSLQRGADTQYF.

This clonotype was observed a few times. The rearrangement uses TRBV28 and TRBJ2-3, with D perhaps matching TRBD2 (5 bases). This CDR3 contains 14 residues. CDR1 is MDHEN, CDR2 SYDVKM, per germline. Deletions cut 3 bases from V and 6 bases from J, with 13 bases between. The CDR3 nucleotides read TGTGCCAGCAGTTTCTCCCGGGGTTGGGATACGCAGTATTTT. Encoded protein: CASSFSRGWDTQYF.

J is TRBJ2-5 and V is TRBV29-1; D may be TRBD2 (5 bases). V was pared by 4 bases and J by 4 bases, with 16 bases between. The CDR3 is made up of 14 amino acids. The germline V gene encodes CDR1 SQVTM and CDR2 ANQGSEA. This CDR3 reads CSVVQFGVGETQYF. The CDR3 DNA sequence: TGCAGCGTTGTTCAGTTCGGGGTAGGAGAGACCCAGTACTTC. Full variable domain (missing parts from reference TRBV29-1 and TRBJ2-5): SAVISQKPSRDICQRGTSLTIQCQVDSQVTMMFWYRQQPGQSLTLIATANQGSEATYESGFVIDKFPISRPNLTFSTLTVSNMSPEDSSIYLCSVVQFGVGETQYFGPGTRLLVL.

The CDR3 reads CATSERTGMETQYF. The CDR3 nucleotides are TGTGCCACCAGTGAACGGACAGGGATGGAGACCCAGTACTTC. V and J are TRBV24-1 and TRBJ2-5; TRBD1 matches at 8 bases. The junction had 5 bases not matched to a gene; V was cut back by 4 bases and J by 5 bases. In germline, CDR1 is KGHDR, CDR2 SFDVKD. This CDR3 has 14 amino acids.

The rearrangement joins TRBV29-1 to TRBJ2-7; TRBD1 is a possible D gene (5 bases). The CDR3 consists of 10 residues. V lost 4 bases and J lost 6, with 7 bases in between. Germline V gene sequence: CDR1 SQVTM, CDR2 ANQGSEA. The CDR3 bases are TGCAGCGTTGGAAGGGGCGAGCAGTACTTC. It encodes CSVGRGEQYF.

V is TRBV5-1 and J is TRBJ2-7; D assignment may be TRBD1 or TRBD2 (6 bases each). This CDR3 comprises 13 residues. Germline V lookup: CDR1 SGHRS, CDR2 YFSETQ. V lost 6 bases to trimming and J lost 6 bases, with 16 bases between them. This chain's CDR3 is CASNDERGLEQYF. The CDR3 nucleotides are TGCGCCAGCAACGATGAACGGGGGCTCGAGCAGTACTTC. Variable domain in full (rest from reference TRBV5-1 and TRBJ2-7): KAGVTQTPRYLIKTRGQQVTLSCSPISGHRSVSWYQQTPGQGLQFLFEYFSETQRNKGNFPGRFSGRQFSNSRSEMNVSTLELGDSALYLCASNDERGLEQYFGPGTRLTVT.

This clonotype was seen only a few times. The chain links TRBV6-2 or TRBV6-3 to TRBJ2-2; D is uncertain. CDR1 and CDR2 (germline): MNHEY, SVGEGT. V was trimmed by 4 bases and J by 3 bases, leaving 9 bases between them. This CDR3 contains 14 residues. CDR3 in DNA: TGTGCCAGCAGTTTCGTCCCTTACACCGGGGAGCTGTTTTTT. It specifies CASSFVPYTGELFF.

This clonotype was recorded many times. The junction and the germline gene differ at one end; a read error may be behind it. The J gene is TRBJ2-7, the V gene TRBV7-7; 9 nucleotides line up with TRBD2. This CDR3 contains 13 residues. Looked up from germline, CDR1 is SSHAT and CDR2 is FNYEAQ (reference sequence). The DNA for the CDR3 is TGTGCTAGCAGCTTAGCGGGAGACTACGAGCAGTACTTC. Residues: CASSLAGDYEQYF.

The V gene is TRBV6-4, the J gene TRBJ1-2, with D unresolved. This CDR3 contains 17 residues. V was trimmed by 1 base and J by 7 bases, leaving 22 bases between them. Germline V gene sequence: CDR1 MRHNA, CDR2 SNTAGT. CDR3 sequence (DNA): TGTGCCAGCAGTGACTGGGGAGTGACGGGATTTCGTACTGGCTACACCTTC. This encodes CASSDWGVTGFRTGYTF.

This chain connects TRBV7-9 to TRBJ2-7; D is unresolved. The CDR3 is made up of 14 amino acids. In germline, CDR1 is SEHNR, CDR2 FQNEAQ (reference sequence). With 6 bases removed from V and 2 bases from J, the gap between germline ends came to 14 bases. In DNA form, the CDR3 reads TGTGCCAGCAGTCCTTGGACGGATCCCTACGAGCAGTACTTC. The encoded protein is CASSPWTDPYEQYF.

This chain joins TRBV6-2 or TRBV6-3 and TRBJ2-5; TRBD1 matches 7 bases. The V gene end was trimmed by 0 bases and the J gene end by 4 bases; junction bases not matched to a gene: 5. This CDR3 has 15 amino acids. CDR1 is MNHEY and CDR2 is SVGEGT in the germline V gene. The CDR3 sequence is CASSYSAWTGETQYF. The CDR3 nucleotides are TGTGCCAGCAGTTACTCGGCCTGGACAGGAGAGACCCAGTACTTC.

The V gene is TRBV6-2 or TRBV6-3, the J gene TRBJ2-7, with TRBD1 matching over 8 bases. The CDR3 contains 15 residues. Per germline, CDR1 MNHEY and CDR2 SVGEGT. J gave up 1 base and V 2 bases, and 4 bases lay outside the gene matches. CDR3 protein: CASSYDRGLSYEQYV. In nucleotides, the CDR3 is TGTGCCAGCAGTTACGACAGGGGCCTATCCTACGAGCAGTACGTC.

A word on this clonotype: One end of the junction varies from germline; a read error may be responsible. V and J are TRBV5-5 and TRBJ2-5, with a tentative D call TRBD1 (6 bases). Germline V gene sequence: CDR1 SGHKS, CDR2 YYEKEE (reference sequence). The CDR3 is 16 residues long. In DNA, the CDR3 is TGTGCCAACAGCCTGAGGGGCAGGGGCCCATGGGAGACCCAGTACTTC. Translation: CANSLRGRGPWETQYF.

Notes on this clonotype: A read error may be the cause here, since a much bigger clone is one base away. The chain joins TRBV7-2 to TRBJ1-4; 11 bases are shared with TRBD1. CDR3 length: 16 amino acids. Germline V CDR1 and CDR2: SGHTA, FQGNSA. CDR3 DNA sequence: TGTGCCAGCAGCTCGCTCGGACAGGGGGCTAATGAAGAACTGTTTTTT. Amino acid sequence: CASSSLGQGANEELFF.

The chain uses TRBV5-8 and TRBJ2-3; D gene unclear. CDR1 is SGHTS and CDR2 is YDEGEE in the germline V gene. This CDR3 region has 16 residues. V gave up 4 bases and J gave up 6 bases, with 21 bases separating them. The CDR3 here is CASSPQDHTFSDTQYF. DNA for the CDR3: TGTGCCAGCAGCCCGCAAGACCACACTTTTTCGGATACGCAGTATTTT.

This clonotype was seen at least ten times. V is TRBV28 and J is TRBJ2-1; 7 nucleotides agree with TRBD1. This CDR3 spans 13 amino acids. V gave up 8 bases and J gave up 8 bases; unmatched junction bases: 9. Germline CDR1 reads MDHEN; CDR2 reads SYDVKM. The CDR3 protein is CASGKGARDEQFF. The CDR3 region has the DNA TGTGCCAGCGGGAAGGGGGCTAGGGATGAGCAGTTCTTC.

In its sample, this clonotype was seen a few times. V usage is TRBV28 and J usage is TRBJ1-1; D not certain. Trimming stripped 3 bases from V and 4 bases from J, with 6 bases between. CDR3 size: 12 residues. Germline V gene data show CDR1 as MDHEN and CDR2 as SYDVKM. For the CDR3, the DNA is TGTGCCAGCAGTTTCGGGTTCACTGAAGCTTTCTTT. It specifies CASSFGFTEAFF. The whole variable domain, remainder taken from reference TRBV28 and TRBJ1-1, is DVKVTQSSRYLVKRTGEKVFLECVQDMDHENMFWYRQDPGLGLRLIYFSYDVKMKEKGDIPEGYSVSREKKERFSLILESASTNQTSMYLCASSFGFTEAFFGQGTRLTVV.

This clonotype was detected many times. This chain uses TRBV6-2 or TRBV6-3 with TRBJ1-5; TRBD1 aligns across 9 bases. The CDR3 loop spans 15 amino acids. Germline CDR1 MNHEY, CDR2 SVGEGT. Losses at the gene ends were 1 base for V and 5 bases for J; bases not matched to a gene: 3. The CDR3 bases are TGTGCCAGCAGTTACTTTGGGACAGGGTATCAGCCCCAGCATTTT. Its protein product is CASSYFGTGYQPQHF.

The chain joins TRBV2 to TRBJ2-5; TRBD2 might be the D (6 bases). This CDR3 has 11 residues. V was trimmed by 4 bases and J by 13 bases, leaving 13 bases between them. Germline V gene data show CDR1 as SNHLY and CDR2 as FYNNEI. This CDR3 reads CASSGTRRGYF. The DNA of the CDR3 is TGTGCCAGCAGTGGGACGAGGCGGGGGTACTTC.